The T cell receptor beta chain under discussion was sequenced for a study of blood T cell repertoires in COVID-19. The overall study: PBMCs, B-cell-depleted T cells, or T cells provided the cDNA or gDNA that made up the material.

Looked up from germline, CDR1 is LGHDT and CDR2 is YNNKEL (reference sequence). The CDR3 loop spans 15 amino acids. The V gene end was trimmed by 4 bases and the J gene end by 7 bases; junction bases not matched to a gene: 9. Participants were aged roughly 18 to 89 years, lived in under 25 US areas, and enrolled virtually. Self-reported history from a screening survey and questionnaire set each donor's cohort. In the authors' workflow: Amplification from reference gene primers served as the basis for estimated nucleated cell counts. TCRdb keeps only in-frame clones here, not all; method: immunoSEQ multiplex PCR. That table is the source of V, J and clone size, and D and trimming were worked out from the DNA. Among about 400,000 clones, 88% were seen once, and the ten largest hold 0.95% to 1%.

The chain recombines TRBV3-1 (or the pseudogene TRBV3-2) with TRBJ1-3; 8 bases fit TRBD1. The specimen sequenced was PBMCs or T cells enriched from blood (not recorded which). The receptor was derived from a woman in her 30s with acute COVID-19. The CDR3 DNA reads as TGTGCCAGCAGCCCGAACTGGGGACAGGCCAACACCATATATTTT. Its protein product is CASSPNWGQANTIYF.